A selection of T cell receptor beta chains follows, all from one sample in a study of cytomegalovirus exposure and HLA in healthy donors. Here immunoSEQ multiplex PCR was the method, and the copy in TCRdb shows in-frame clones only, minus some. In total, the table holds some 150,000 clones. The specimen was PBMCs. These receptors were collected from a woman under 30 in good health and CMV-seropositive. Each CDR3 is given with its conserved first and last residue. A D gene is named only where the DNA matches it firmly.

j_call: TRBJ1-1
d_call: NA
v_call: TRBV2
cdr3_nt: TGTGCCAGCAGTCTTGGGGCTACTGAAGCTTTCTTT
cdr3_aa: CASSLGATEAFF

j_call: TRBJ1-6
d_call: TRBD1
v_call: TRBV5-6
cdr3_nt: TGTGCCAGCAGCTTCGGGACAGGGGCTTCACCCCTCCACTTT
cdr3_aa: CASSFGTGASPLHF

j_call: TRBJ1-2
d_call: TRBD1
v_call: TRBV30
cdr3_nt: TGTGCCTGGAGTGTAGGGGGCGGCTACACCTTC
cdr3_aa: CAWSVGGGYTF

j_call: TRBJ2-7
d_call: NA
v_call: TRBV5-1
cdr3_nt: TGCGCCAGCAGCTTGGGACTCCCCGACTCCTACGAGCAGTACTTC
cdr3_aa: CASSLGLPDSYEQYF

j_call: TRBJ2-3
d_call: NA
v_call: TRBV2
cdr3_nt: TGTGCCAGCAGTTCAGGGGTCGTAGGCACAGATACGCAGTATTTT
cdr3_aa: CASSSGVVGTDTQYF

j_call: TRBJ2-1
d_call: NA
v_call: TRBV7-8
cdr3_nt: TGTGCCAGCAGCGTCTTGAGCGTAGGAAGAACCTACAATGAACAGTTCTTC
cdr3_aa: CASSVLSVGRTYNEQFF

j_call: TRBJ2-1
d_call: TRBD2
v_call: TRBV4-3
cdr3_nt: TGCGCCAGCAGCCAAGAAACAGAAACTAGCGATGAGCAGTTCTTC
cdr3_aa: CASSQETETSDEQFF

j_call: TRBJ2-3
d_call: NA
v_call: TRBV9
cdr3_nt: TGTGCCAGCAGCGTAGGACACTTCTACGGCAACACAGATACGCAGTATTTT
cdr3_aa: CASSVGHFYGNTDTQYF

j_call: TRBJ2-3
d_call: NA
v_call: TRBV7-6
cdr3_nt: TGTGCCAGCAGCCCGACGATCGGGAGTGCGAACACAGATACGCAGTATTTT
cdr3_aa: CASSPTIGSANTDTQYF

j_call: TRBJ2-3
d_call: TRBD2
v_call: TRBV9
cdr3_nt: TGTGCCAGCAGTTTCGGGACTAGCGGGAGAGATACGCAGTATTTT
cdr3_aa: CASSFGTSGRDTQYF

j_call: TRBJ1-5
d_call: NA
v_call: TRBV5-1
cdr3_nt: TGCGCCAGCAGCCTCGGGTATAGCAATCAGCCCCAGCATTTT
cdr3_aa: CASSLGYSNQPQHF

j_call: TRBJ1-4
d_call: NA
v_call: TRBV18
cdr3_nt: TGTGCCAGCTCACCCCAGCCCAGGGCAACTGCAACTAATGAAAAACTGTTTTTT
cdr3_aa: CASSPQPRATATNEKLFF

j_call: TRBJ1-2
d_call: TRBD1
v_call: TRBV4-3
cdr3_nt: TGCGCCAGCAGCCAAGAACCGGACAGGTCCCTTCCTAACTATGGCTACACCTTC
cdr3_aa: CASSQEPDRSLPNYGYTF

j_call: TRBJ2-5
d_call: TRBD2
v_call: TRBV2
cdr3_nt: TGTGCCAGCAGTGCGGCTAGCGGGCAAGAGACCCAGTACTTC
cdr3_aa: CASSAASGQETQYF

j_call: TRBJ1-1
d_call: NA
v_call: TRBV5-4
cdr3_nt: TGTGCCAGCAGCTCGTTCTACAGGGATGTCACTGAAGCTTTCTTT
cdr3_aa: CASSSFYRDVTEAFF

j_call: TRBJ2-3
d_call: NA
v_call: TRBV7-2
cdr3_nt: TGTGCCAGCAGCTTAGCCATTCGGGGAACAGATACGCAGTATTTT
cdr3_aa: CASSLAIRGTDTQYF

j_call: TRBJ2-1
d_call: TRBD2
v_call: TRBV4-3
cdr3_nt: TGCGCCAGCAGCCCTAACCCAGCGGGGGCGTTCAATGAGCAGTTCTTC
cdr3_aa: CASSPNPAGAFNEQFF

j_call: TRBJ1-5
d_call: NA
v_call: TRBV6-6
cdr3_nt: TGTGCCAGCAGTTACTCTGCGGGTAGCAATCAGCCCCAGCATTTT
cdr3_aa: CASSYSAGSNQPQHF